The clone carrying this T cell receptor (beta chain) has more than one count but fewer than ten. Primers included in the PCR were 60 Vbeta and 13 Jbeta primers. Libraries were prepared by immunoSEQ multiplex PCR; TCRdb keeps only in-frame clonotypes and omits some of them. The data show 150,000 or so clones, around 80% seen once. This record belongs to a study of cytomegalovirus exposure and HLA in healthy donors. The overall study: Around four fifths of 300 to 450 genotyped donors fell in the Caucasian-associated ancestry cluster.

The CDR3 sequence is 14 residues long. V gave up 5 bases and J gave up 0 bases, with 10 bases separating them. Germline V gives CDR1 SGHRS, CDR2 YFSETQ. The receptor's source is a woman aged 45-59 years in good health and CMV-seropositive. Sequencing was performed on PBMCs. V gene TRBV5-1 combines with J gene TRBJ2-3; no reliable D call. The CDR3 reads CASSSLTSTDTQYF. DNA of the CDR3: TGCGCCAGCAGTTCCCTTACTAGCACAGATACGCAGTATTTT.